These T cell receptor beta chains were read from a single sample in a study of T cells in Graves' hyperthyroidism and ophthalmopathy. TCRdb redid the calling of the multiplex PCR reads with MiXCR, one entry per CDR3 protein. The sample yields a few hundred thousand distinct CDR3 sequences, 15% to 19% seen once. Material: blood. These receptor sequences come from a woman aged 25-40 years with Graves' hyperthyroidism. Both conserved end residues are part of each CDR3. D genes are given only for firm matches. A clone size is listed for some rows: how often the clone was seen (once, few, many), or a class if it is expanded.

DNA,CDR3,J,D,size,V
TGTGCCAGCAGAACGCCTCCCGTGGGCTACACCTTC,CASRTPPVGYTF,TRBJ1-2,NA,many,TRBV28
TGTGCCTGGAGCATAGGGGGCGACGCGAACACTGAAGCTTTCTTT,CAWSIGGDANTEAFF,TRBJ1-1,TRBD1,many,TRBV30
TGTGCCAGCAGCCAGCGCATCCGACCGGACAGGGGGCGCGTCACCGGGGAGCTGTTTTTT,CASSQRIRPDRGRVTGELFF,TRBJ2-2,TRBD1,many,TRBV14
TGCAGTGCCAGGGGGCATTACAATCAGCCCCAGCATTTT,CSARGHYNQPQHF,TRBJ1-5,TRBD1,NA,TRBV20-1
TGCAGTGCTAGCCCACTCCGGGGCGGCCGGATACAAGAGACCCAGTACTTC,CSASPLRGGRIQETQYF,TRBJ2-5,NA,few,TRBV20-1
TGCGCCAGCAGCTTGGGTCTAGCGGGAGTTTCAGATACGCAGTATTTT,CASSLGLAGVSDTQYF,TRBJ2-3,TRBD2,many,TRBV5-1
TGTGCCAGCAGCCACACGGGGCCTCCCCTTAACTATGGCTACACCTTC,CASSHTGPPLNYGYTF,TRBJ1-2,NA,many,TRBV12-3/TRBV12-4
TGCGCCAGCAGCGACGGACACTCCTACGAGCAGTACTTC,CASSDGHSYEQYF,TRBJ2-7,NA,NA,TRBV5-1
TGCAGCGTAGTAGCGGGAGGATCCTACGAGCAGTACTTC,CSVVAGGSYEQYF,TRBJ2-7,TRBD2,NA,TRBV29-1
TGTGCCAGCAGCCCATCGGGCCTCCGGCCCGGGGAGCTGTTTTTT,CASSPSGLRPGELFF,TRBJ2-2,NA,many,TRBV7-9
TGCGCCAGCAGTGAAACAGGGATTAGGGATGAGCAGTTCTTC,CASSETGIRDEQFF,TRBJ2-1,NA,NA,TRBV10-1
TGTGCCAGCAGGGGGGGACCGAACTCTGGAAACACCATATATTTT,CASRGGPNSGNTIYF,TRBJ1-3,NA,NA,TRBV7-2
TGTGCCAGCAGTTATGTTCCAGGGGAGAATCAGCCCCAGCATTTT,CASSYVPGENQPQHF,TRBJ1-5,NA,NA,TRBV6-5
TGTGCCAGCAGTTTAGTCGGGGGTGCTATTTACGAGCAGTACTTC,CASSLVGGAIYEQYF,TRBJ2-7,NA,many,TRBV27
TGTGCCAGCAGTGGGGCGGGGGCCTATGGCTACACCTTC,CASSGAGAYGYTF,TRBJ1-2,NA,many,TRBV2
TGTGCCAGCAGCGGGAACGCCCGGGGAAGTTACAATGAGCAGTTCTTC,CASSGNARGSYNEQFF,TRBJ2-1,NA,many,TRBV3-1
TGTGCCAGCTCACCACGCAGGTACCAAGAGACCCAGTACTTC,CASSPRRYQETQYF,TRBJ2-5,NA,few,TRBV18
TGTGCCAGCAGCTCCCCCACTAGCGGCAAAAACATTCAGTACTTC,CASSSPTSGKNIQYF,TRBJ2-4,TRBD2,few,TRBV7-9
TGTGCCAGCAAGCCCGAAACTAACTATGGCTACACCTTC,CASKPETNYGYTF,TRBJ1-2,NA,many,TRBV2
TGTGCCAGCTCACCATCAGATGAGCAGTTCTTC,CASSPSDEQFF,TRBJ2-1,NA,many,TRBV18
TGTGCCAGCAGCTACAGGGGCGTCACCTACGAGCAGTACTTC,CASSYRGVTYEQYF,TRBJ2-7,TRBD1,NA,TRBV5-4
TGTGCCAGCAGTTACCACAGAATAGGGGACTATGGCTACACCTTC,CASSYHRIGDYGYTF,TRBJ1-2,NA,few,TRBV6-5
TGCGCCAGCAGCTTGCTTCAGGGAATTGAATCACCCCTCCACTTT,CASSLLQGIESPLHF,TRBJ1-6,NA,NA,TRBV5-1
TGTGCCAGCAGTAGAGGGGACAGAGCTACCGGGGAGCTGTTTTTT,CASSRGDRATGELFF,TRBJ2-2,TRBD1,few,TRBV6-2/TRBV6-3
TGTGCCAGCAGCGTTGGCTCGGGGACTGAAGCTTTCTTT,CASSVGSGTEAFF,TRBJ1-1,NA,NA,TRBV6-2/TRBV6-3
TGTGCCATCAGTCGGACAGATACCTACGAGCAGTACTTC,CAISRTDTYEQYF,TRBJ2-7,NA,NA,TRBV10-3
TGTGCCAGCAGCTTCACTACGGTTGACGTAGCTTTCTTT,CASSFTTVDVAFF,TRBJ1-1,NA,NA,TRBV5-6
TGTGCCAGCAGCCAAATTTCCGGGGAGACGAACACCGGGGAGCTGTTTTTT,CASSQISGETNTGELFF,TRBJ2-2,NA,few,TRBV3-1
TGTGCCTGGAGTTCGGATAGCAATCAGCCCCAGCATTTT,CAWSSDSNQPQHF,TRBJ1-5,NA,many,TRBV30
TGCAGTGCTAGGTCCAGGGACGAATTTAATGAGCAGTTCTTC,CSARSRDEFNEQFF,TRBJ2-1,NA,many,TRBV20-1
TGTGCCAGCAATCTACAGGGAGCTGGAAACACCATATATTTT,CASNLQGAGNTIYF,TRBJ1-3,NA,many,TRBV28
TGCAGTGCCAGACTCGGATGGCTTCCTAAAGAGACCCAGTACTTC,CSARLGWLPKETQYF,TRBJ2-5,NA,NA,TRBV20-1
TGCGCCAGCAGCCAAGGTCACGCAGGGGCGAACACCGGGGAGCTGTTTTTT,CASSQGHAGANTGELFF,TRBJ2-2,NA,NA,TRBV4-1
TGTGCCAGCAGTTCTTGGACGAGCAGAAGTTCGGGCGATGAGCAGTTCTTC,CASSSWTSRSSGDEQFF,TRBJ2-1,NA,NA,TRBV6-2/TRBV6-3
TGTGCCAGCAGTTTAAGGCCGTGGAGGGGCAATCAGCCCCAGCATTTT,CASSLRPWRGNQPQHF,TRBJ1-5,NA,many,TRBV12-3/TRBV12-4
TGTGCCAGCAGCCCAGGGGGCGGCTCTGGGGAGCAGTACTTC,CASSPGGGSGEQYF,TRBJ2-7,TRBD1,many,TRBV7-8
TGTGCCAGCGGACCCGGGGTTGATTTTCCCTACGAGCAGTACTTC,CASGPGVDFPYEQYF,TRBJ2-7,NA,many,TRBV27
TGTGCCAGCAGCGGGAGGCACTACGAGCAGTACTTC,CASSGRHYEQYF,TRBJ2-7,NA,few,TRBV4-2
TGTGCCAGCTCACCATTAGTCCTGAACACTGAAGCTTTCTTT,CASSPLVLNTEAFF,TRBJ1-1,NA,many,TRBV18
TGCAGTGCGATCGGGTCTTCCTCCTACGAGCAGTACTTC,CSAIGSSSYEQYF,TRBJ2-7,NA,many,TRBV20-1
TGTGCCAGCAGACAGGGGAGTATGAACACTGAAGCTTTCTTT,CASRQGSMNTEAFF,TRBJ1-1,TRBD1,many,TRBV28
TGTGCCAGCTCACCATATGGAGACAGGTCCCAAGAGACCCAGTACTTC,CASSPYGDRSQETQYF,TRBJ2-5,NA,many,TRBV18
TGTGCCAGCAGCGTAGCCAGGTCACCATACAATGAGCAGTTCTTC,CASSVARSPYNEQFF,TRBJ2-1,NA,NA,TRBV9
TGTGCCAGCAGTTTAGTGTTGGGACAGGGGGCTACTGAAGCTTTCTTT,CASSLVLGQGATEAFF,TRBJ1-1,TRBD1,many,TRBV28
TGTGCCAGCAGCTTAAGGTCTACTGAAGCTTTCTTT,CASSLRSTEAFF,TRBJ1-1,NA,NA,TRBV13
TGTGCCAGCAGCTTAGGAATCATTGCTGAGCAGTTCTTC,CASSLGIIAEQFF,TRBJ2-1,NA,few,TRBV7-8
TGCAGTGCTAGAGATCTGGATATCGGGACCCAGTACTTC,CSARDLDIGTQYF,TRBJ2-5,NA,few,TRBV20-1
TGTGCCAGCAGTGAAGCGCCTTTGGGGTACGAGCAGTACTTC,CASSEAPLGYEQYF,TRBJ2-7,NA,many,TRBV2
TGTGCCAGCAGCTTGGGACTAGCGGGGAAAGATACGCAGTATTTT,CASSLGLAGKDTQYF,TRBJ2-3,TRBD2,NA,TRBV11-1